This T cell receptor (beta chain) originates from a study of beta chain features in type 1 diabetes. Study-wide results and caveats: Type 1 diabetes patients had TCRB CDR3s that were shorter (moderately but significantly so) in all four CD4+ subsets. TCRB rearrangement may or may not be influenced by HLA type; here this remained unresolved.

The isolated RNA, all of it, was reverse transcribed, so expressed TCRB transcripts were what got sequenced. Data came from immunoSEQ multiplex PCR; TCRdb stores just in-frame clones and leaves some out. Of more than 100,000 clones in the sample, roughly 10% were seen once. The CDR3 sequence is 14 residues long. CDR1 and CDR2 (germline): MDHEN, SYDVKM. Trimming cost V 4 bases and J 1 base, with 10 bases left between them. This clone was seen more than once but under ten times. The antigen is undetermined. Sorted CD4+ subsets: naive, central memory, regulatory, stem cell-like memory (CD45RO/CCR7/CD25/CD127/CD95/CD27 panel).

The material sequenced was central memory CD4+ T cells from blood. This sequence originates from a man under 40 with type 1 diabetes. This chain joins TRBV28 and TRBJ1-1; weak D call: TRBD1 (5 bases). The CDR3 DNA reads as TGTGCCAGCAGTTCAGAGACAGCGAACACTGAAGCTTTCTTT. Translated: CASSSETANTEAFF.